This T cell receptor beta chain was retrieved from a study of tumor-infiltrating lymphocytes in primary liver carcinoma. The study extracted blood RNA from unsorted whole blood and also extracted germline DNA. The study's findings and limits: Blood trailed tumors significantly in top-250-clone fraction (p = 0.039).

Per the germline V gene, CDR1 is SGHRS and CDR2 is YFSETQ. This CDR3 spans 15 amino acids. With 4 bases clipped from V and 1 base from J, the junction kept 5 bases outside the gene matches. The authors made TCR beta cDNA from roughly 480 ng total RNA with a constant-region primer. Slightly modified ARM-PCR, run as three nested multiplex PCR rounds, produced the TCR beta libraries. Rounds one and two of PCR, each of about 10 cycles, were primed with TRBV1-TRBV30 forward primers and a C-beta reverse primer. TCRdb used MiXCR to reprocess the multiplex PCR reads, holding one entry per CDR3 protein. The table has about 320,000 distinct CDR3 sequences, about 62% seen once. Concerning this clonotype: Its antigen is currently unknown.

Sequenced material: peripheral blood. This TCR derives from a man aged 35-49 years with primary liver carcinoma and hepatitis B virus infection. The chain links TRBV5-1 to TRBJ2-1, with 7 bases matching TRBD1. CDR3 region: CASSPTGQSYNEQFF. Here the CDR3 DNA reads TGCGCCAGCAGCCCCACGGGACAGTCCTACAATGAGCAGTTCTTC.